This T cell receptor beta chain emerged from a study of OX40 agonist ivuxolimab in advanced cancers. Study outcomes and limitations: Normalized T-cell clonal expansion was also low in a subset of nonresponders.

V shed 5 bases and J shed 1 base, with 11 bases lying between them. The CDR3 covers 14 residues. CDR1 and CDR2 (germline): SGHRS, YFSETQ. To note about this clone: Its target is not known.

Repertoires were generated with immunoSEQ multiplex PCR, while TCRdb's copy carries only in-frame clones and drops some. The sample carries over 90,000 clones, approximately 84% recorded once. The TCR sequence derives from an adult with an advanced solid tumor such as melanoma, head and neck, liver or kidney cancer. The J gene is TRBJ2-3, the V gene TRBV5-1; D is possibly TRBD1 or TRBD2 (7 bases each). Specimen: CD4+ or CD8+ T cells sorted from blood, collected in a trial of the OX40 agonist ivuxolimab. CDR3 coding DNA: TGCGCCAGCAGGCGGGGGACAGGCACAGATACGCAGTATTTT. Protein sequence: CASRRGTGTDTQYF. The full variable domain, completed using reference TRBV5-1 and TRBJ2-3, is KAGVTQTPRYLIKTRGQQVTLSCSPISGHRSVSWYQQTPGQGLQFLFEYFSETQRNKGNFPGRFSGRQFSNSRSEMNVSTLELGDSALYLCASRRGTGTDTQYFGPGTRLTVL.